The 23 T cell receptor beta chains below come from one sample, sequenced in a study of identical twins. MiXCR was run by TCRdb on the 5' RACE reads, yielding one entry per CDR3 protein. This table holds 450,000 to 650,000 distinct CDR3 sequences, approximately 10% found once. The same data also contributed to another study, on yellow fever vaccine responses in identical twins.

The sample consisted of PBMCs. The receptors were gathered from a woman under 30 in good health.

This clonotype showed up many times. This chain uses TRBV27 with TRBJ2-5; no definite D call. Germline-derived CDR1 and CDR2 are MNHEY and SMNVEV (reference sequence). This CDR3 spans 13 amino acids. V shed 5 bases and J shed 0 bases, with 7 bases lying between them. CDR3 in amino acids: CASSRPNQETQYF. The CDR3 bases are TGTGCCAGCAGTCGCCCGAACCAAGAGACCCAGTACTTC.

The V call is TRBV10-3, the J call TRBJ2-7; D perhaps matches TRBD2 (5 bases). CDR1 is ENHRY and CDR2 is SYGVKD in the germline V gene. This CDR3 is 11 amino acids long. V lost 7 bases and J lost 3, with 7 bases in between. CDR3 protein: CAITGDYEQYF. The CDR3 DNA reads as TGTGCCATCACCGGGGACTACGAGCAGTACTTC.

The chain recombines TRBV12-3 or TRBV12-4 with TRBJ1-1; 7 bases align to TRBD1. V dropped 5 bases and J dropped 5; count of bases not matched to a gene: 11. The CDR3 is made up of 15 amino acids. The DNA for the CDR3 is TGTGCCAGCAGTCCGCGACAGGGTACGGGGACTGAAGCTTTCTTT. Its protein product is CASSPRQGTGTEAFF.

In its sample, this clonotype was seen a few times. The chain employs TRBV5-8 and TRBJ1-2; no clear D gene. V lost 4 bases to trimming and J lost 3 bases, with 13 bases between them. There are 14 residues in the CDR3. CDR1 is SGHTS and CDR2 is YDEGEE in the germline V gene. CDR3 loop: CASSPLRADYGYTF. The CDR3 DNA follows: TGTGCCAGCAGCCCCCTTAGGGCCGACTATGGCTACACCTTC.

This clonotype has ten or more counts. V is TRBV20-1 and J is TRBJ2-2; 8 bases fit TRBD1. Losses at the gene ends were 6 bases for V and 6 bases for J; bases not matched to a gene: 12. The CDR3 extends over 15 amino acids. In germline, CDR1 is DFQATT, CDR2 SNEGSKA (reference sequence). CDR3 nucleotide sequence: TGCAGTGCGAACCGGGACAGGCGAAACCCCGGGGAGCTGTTTTTT. This codes for CSANRDRRNPGELFF.

This clonotype showed up many times. The V gene is TRBV7-9, the J gene TRBJ2-2; 7 nucleotides match TRBD1. Unmatched junction bases numbered 3, after V lost 6 bases and J lost 5 bases. Germline V gene sequence: CDR1 SEHNR, CDR2 FQNEAQ (reference sequence). The CDR3 is 13 amino acids. The CDR3 region has the DNA TGTGCCAGCAGAGCACAGGGGACCGGGGAGCTGTTTTTT. This sequence encodes CASRAQGTGELFF.

The gene calls are TRBV4-3 and TRBJ1-2; TRBD1 might be the D (6 bases). The CDR3 runs 16 residues. Germline values: CDR1 LGHNA, CDR2 YSLEER. V lost 2 bases and J lost 4, with 17 bases in between. CDR3 DNA sequence: TGCGCCAGCAGCCAACTCCGGACGTTGGACAGCTATGGCTACACCTTC. This codes for CASSQLRTLDSYGYTF.

There are a few counts of this clonotype. CDR3 sequence: CSASGQYGRMVNEQFF. The DNA for the CDR3 is TGCAGTGCTAGCGGACAATACGGGAGAATGGTCAATGAGCAGTTCTTC. This chain joins TRBV20-1 and TRBJ2-1; possible D gene TRBD2, 6 bases. Deletions cut 3 bases from V and 6 bases from J, with 21 bases between. From germline, CDR1 is DFQATT and CDR2 SNEGSKA (reference sequence). The CDR3 is 16 residues long.

This chain connects TRBV20-1 to TRBJ2-7; TRBD1 matches at 7 bases. This CDR3 contains 14 residues. Unmatched junction bases numbered 13, after V lost 4 bases and J lost 7 bases. Germline loops: CDR1 DFQATT, CDR2 SNEGSKA (reference sequence). The CDR3 nucleotides are TGCAGTGCTATCAACTGGGCAGGGGGTGAGGAGCAGTACTTC. This gives the protein CSAINWAGGEEQYF.

This clonotype was seen many times. The chain uses TRBV6-5 and TRBJ1-4; 8 bases are a match to TRBD1. V trimming: 2 bases; J trimming: 8 bases; junction bases outside the gene matches: 7. The CDR3 is 15 amino acids. Germline CDR1 and CDR2: MNHEY and SVGAGI. The CDR3 protein is CASSYVGQGAEKLFF. CDR3 bases: TGTGCCAGCAGTTACGTCGGGCAGGGGGCGGAAAAACTGTTTTTT.

This clonotype was recorded only once. This chain joins TRBV10-1 and TRBJ2-7, with 7 bases fitting TRBD1. The CDR3 spans 15 residues. Trimming at V came to 5 bases and at J to 1 base, leaving 8 bases not matched to a gene. Germline V lookup: CDR1 WNHNN, CDR2 SYGVQD (reference sequence). CDR3 loop: CASSSTGSGSYEQYF. In DNA, the CDR3 is TGCGCCAGCAGTTCGACAGGGTCCGGATCCTACGAGCAGTACTTC.

This clonotype was observed a few times. The chain combines TRBV20-1 with TRBJ2-7; tentative D call: TRBD2 (6 bases). Deletions cut 7 bases from V and 6 bases from J, with 16 bases between. Germline CDR1 is DFQATT and CDR2 is SNEGSKA (reference sequence). CDR3 size: 12 residues. DNA for the CDR3: TGCAGTGGGGTTTTTTTAGCGGCCGAGCAGTACTTC. It codes for CSGVFLAAEQYF.

V is TRBV6-5 and J is TRBJ2-7, with D hard to call. V was pared by 3 bases and J by 3 bases, with 12 bases between. This CDR3 comprises 14 residues. CDR1 is MNHEY and CDR2 is SVGAGI in the germline V gene. CDR3 sequence reads: CASSYRPTFYEQYF. The DNA for the CDR3 is TGTGCCAGCAGTTATCGTCCGACATTCTACGAGCAGTACTTC.

This clonotype was observed a few times. V gene TRBV28 combines with J gene TRBJ2-7; 10 nucleotides align to TRBD1. Per germline, CDR1 MDHEN and CDR2 SYDVKM. V was clipped by 4 bases and J by 2 bases; unmatched bases: 5. The CDR3 sequence is 15 residues long. CDR3 sequence (DNA): TGTGCCAGCAGTTCCGTCGGGACAGGGGCCTACGAGCAGTACTTC. Its protein is CASSSVGTGAYEQYF.

The chain combines TRBV5-1 with TRBJ1-6, with no clear D. CDR3 length: 15 residues. CDR1 and CDR2 from the germline V gene are SGHRS and YFSETQ. Trimming cost V 0 bases and J 3 bases, with 7 bases left between them. This CDR3 is CASSLEGYYNSPLHF. In nucleotides, the CDR3 is TGCGCCAGCAGCTTGGAAGGGTACTATAATTCACCCCTCCACTTT. The full variable domain, its missing parts supplied by reference TRBV5-1 and TRBJ1-6, is KAGVTQTPRYLIKTRGQQVTLSCSPISGHRSVSWYQQTPGQGLQFLFEYFSETQRNKGNFPGRFSGRQFSNSRSEMNVSTLELGDSALYLCASSLEGYYNSPLHFGNGTRLTVT.

This clonotype was detected a few times. The V call is TRBV7-2, the J call TRBJ2-7; 9 bases are a match to TRBD2. Germline-derived CDR1 and CDR2 are SGHTA and FQGNSA. The V and J ends lost 6 bases and 2 bases, in that order; junction bases with no gene match: 8. The length of the CDR3 is 15 residues. CDR3 DNA sequence: TGTGCCAGCAGTCGAACTAGCGGGTCTGCCTACGAGCAGTACTTC. Its protein product is CASSRTSGSAYEQYF. The full variable domain, with the rest looked up from reference TRBV7-2 and TRBJ2-7, is GAGVSQSPSNKVTEKGKDVELRCDPISGHTALYWYRQSLGQGLEFLIYFQGNSAPDKSGLPSDRFSAERTGGSVSTLTIQRTQQEDSAVYLCASSRTSGSAYEQYFGPGTRLTVT.

This clonotype has at least ten counts. The chain links TRBV6-5 to TRBJ2-1; D remains ambiguous. CDR1 and CDR2 from the germline V gene are MNHEY and SVGAGI. Trimming cost V 4 bases and J 3 bases, with 13 bases left between them. There are 15 residues in the CDR3. The CDR3 spells CASSLADPVYNEQFF. CDR3 nucleotide sequence: TGTGCCAGCAGTTTGGCGGACCCAGTCTACAATGAGCAGTTCTTC.

This clonotype was counted at least ten times. V usage is TRBV5-1 and J usage is TRBJ2-7; a possible D gene is TRBD2 (5 bases). V was pared by 2 bases and J by 6 bases, with 15 bases between. Germline assignment: CDR1 SGHRS and CDR2 YFSETQ. CDR3 length: 14 amino acids. The CDR3 nucleotides read TGCGCCAGCAGCTTCGACTACCCTATGTTCGAGCAGTACTTC. Its protein is CASSFDYPMFEQYF.

The sample holds many counts of this clonotype. V gene TRBV9 combines with J gene TRBJ2-2; possibly TRBD2 for D (5 bases). This CDR3 is 15 amino acids long. In germline, CDR1 is SGDLS, CDR2 YYNGEE. Trimming took off 0 bases at V and 0 bases at J, with 6 bases between the two ends. The CDR3, as DNA: TGTGCCAGCAGCGTAGCGGGAACGAACACCGGGGAGCTGTTTTTT. Protein: CASSVAGTNTGELFF.

This clonotype showed up many times. The chain recombines TRBV5-1 with TRBJ2-2, with 8 nucleotides matching TRBD2. CDR1 is SGHRS and CDR2 is YFSETQ in the germline V gene. The CDR3 is 21 amino acids. The V gene end was trimmed by 4 bases and the J gene end by 3 bases; junction bases not matched to a gene: 23. The CDR3 nucleotides read TGCGCCAGCAGCCTGAATAGCGGGACCCTATCTCTGCCTAAACACACCGGGGAGCTGTTTTTT. This sequence encodes CASSLNSGTLSLPKHTGELFF.

The chain has TRBV7-2 and TRBJ2-1; D perhaps matches TRBD2 (5 bases). This CDR3 spans 15 amino acids. V lost 1 base and J 8 bases, leaving 15 bases between the germline ends. Germline CDR1 is SGHTA and CDR2 is FQGNSA. For the CDR3, the DNA is TGTGCCAGCAGCTTAGGAATACTAGTTAGGGATGAGCAGTTCTTC. Amino acid sequence: CASSLGILVRDEQFF.

The rearrangement joins TRBV4-3 to TRBJ2-1; 10 positions match TRBD2. This CDR3 has 19 residues. CDR1 LGHNA and CDR2 YSLEER come from the germline V gene. Unmatched junction bases numbered 10, after V lost 0 bases and J lost 2 bases. The CDR3 sequence is CASSQDRGGAGGPYNEQFF. For the CDR3, the DNA is TGCGCCAGCAGCCAAGACAGGGGTGGAGCGGGAGGGCCCTACAATGAGCAGTTCTTC.

This clonotype occurred a few times. The chain carries TRBV5-6 and TRBJ2-7; either TRBD1 or TRBD2 may supply D (6 bases each). This CDR3 has 15 residues. Germline lookup yields CDR1 SGHDT and CDR2 YYEEEE. V was shortened by 2 bases and J by 3 bases, with 15 bases between the two germline ends. CDR3 protein: CASSLQGREFYEQYF. The DNA of the CDR3 is TGTGCCAGCAGCTTACAGGGCCGGGAGTTCTACGAGCAGTACTTC.